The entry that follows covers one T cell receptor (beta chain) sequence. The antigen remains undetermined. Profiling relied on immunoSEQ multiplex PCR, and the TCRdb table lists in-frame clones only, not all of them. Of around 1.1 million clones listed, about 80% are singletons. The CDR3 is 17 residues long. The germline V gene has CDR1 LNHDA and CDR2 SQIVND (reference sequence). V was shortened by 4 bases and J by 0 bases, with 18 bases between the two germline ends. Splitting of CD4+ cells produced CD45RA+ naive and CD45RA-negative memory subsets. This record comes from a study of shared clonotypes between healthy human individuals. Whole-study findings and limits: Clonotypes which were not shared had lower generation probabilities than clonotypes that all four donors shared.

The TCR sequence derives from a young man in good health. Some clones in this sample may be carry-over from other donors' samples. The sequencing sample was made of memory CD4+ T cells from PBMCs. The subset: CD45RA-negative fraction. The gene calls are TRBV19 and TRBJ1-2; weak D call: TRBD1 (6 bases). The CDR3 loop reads CASSTFPDSFANYGYTF. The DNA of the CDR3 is TGTGCCAGTAGTACATTCCCGGACAGCTTCGCTAACTATGGCTACACCTTC.